This T cell receptor beta chain derives from a study of cytomegalovirus exposure and HLA in healthy donors. General study results and limits: Rarity marked most TCR sequences, yet some public TCRs occurred in many donors. Links to common viral pathogens appeared, in a later analysis, for several of the most significant clusters.

CDR3 length equals 14 residues. Germline assignment: CDR1 MNHEY and CDR2 SVGAGI. J lost 2 bases, V lost 5 bases, and 3 bases had no gene match. Points on this clone: Its antigen remains unidentified. Other nucleotide sequences in the sample specify the same CDR3.

Healthy bone marrow donors made up the donor group. The PCR was carried out with 60 Vbeta primers and 13 Jbeta primers. Method: immunoSEQ multiplex PCR; TCRdb's copy keeps in-frame clones and lacks some. The repertoire holds approximately 100,000 clones, with roughly 76% as singletons. Specimen: PBMCs. This chain links TRBV6-5 with TRBJ2-7; 10 bases are a match to TRBD1. This clonotype was sampled from a female donor in good health and CMV-seronegative. The CDR3 DNA sequence: TGTGCCAGCAGTCCGGGACAGGGGACCTACGAGCAGTACTTC. Translated, it gives CASSPGQGTYEQYF.